This record looks at one TCR beta chain sequence and its context. Clones were sequenced by immunoSEQ multiplex PCR, and TCRdb holds only the in-frame ones, with some missing. The repertoire includes some 400,000 clones, roughly 86% of them detected once, and roughly 10% sits in the top ten. This CDR3 contains 15 residues. The germline gives CDR1 MNHEY, CDR2 SMNVEV (reference sequence). Trimming shortened V by 5 bases and J by 7 bases, and 17 bases separated the two germline ends. This entry comes from a study of blood T cell repertoires in COVID-19. The sequencing sample was made of peripheral blood. This receptor was obtained from a woman in her thirties with COVID-19, enrolled during active disease. The gene calls are TRBV27 and TRBJ1-4; D is possibly TRBD1 (5 bases). In DNA form, the CDR3 reads TGTGCCAGCAGTACCCTGCCGGGGGAAGGTGAAAAACTGTTTTTT. Amino acid sequence: CASSTLPGEGEKLFF.